The subject of this entry is one T cell receptor beta chain. Measured with immunoSEQ multiplex PCR; TCRdb has only the in-frame clones, and not every one. The sample has roughly 8,500 clones; around 80% are singletons. This specimen belongs to a study of T cell repertoires in ileal Crohn's disease. Germline lookup yields CDR1 SGHVS and CDR2 FQNEAQ. The CDR3 contains 17 residues. V trimming: 2 bases; J trimming: 1 base; junction bases outside the gene matches: 4. Time point described: neoterminal ileum biopsy at postoperative endoscopy, about 6 months after surgery. The sample consisted of ileal tissue. This clonotype was sampled from an adult with Crohn's disease. J is TRBJ2-2 and V is TRBV7-8, with 10 bases that match TRBD2. The CDR3 bases are TGTGCCAGCAGCTTAAGTAGCGGGGGGATGAACACCGGGGAGCTGTTTTTT. Residues: CASSLSSGGMNTGELFF.